This T cell receptor beta chain appears in the sequencing data of a study of blood T cell repertoires in COVID-19 (dated by TCRdb to about 2020). Broadly, across the study: Samples from collaborators originated in the United States, Italy and Spain and spanned both the acute and convalescent phases of COVID-19. The dataset comprised deeply sampled blood TCRbeta repertoires from subjects exposed to, actively infected with, or recovered from COVID-19. HLA class I and class II types, where available, came from metadata supplied by the sample provider rather than from assay-based typing. The sample metadata nearly always contained a de-identified subject ID, COVID-19 status, age in years and sex. The repertoires were released in a freely available public database intended as a resource for research on the immune response to SARS-CoV-2. The prospective study material was composed of cDNA or gDNA derived from T cells, B-cell-depleted T cells, or PBMCs. Samples were obtained from the ongoing ImmuneRACE study (first 160 participants) and from some 1,300 subjects provided by 6 global collaborators. Beyond this particular receptor, the publication reports: How much clinical and demographic metadata was included differed by source and by participant, and the metadata was provided uncurated.

The CDR3 spans 17 residues, from the cysteine through the phenylalanine. Only the CDR3 DNA is retained, 51 bases long and in frame from the first base. Sequences MNHNS (CDR1) and SASEGT (CDR2) are obtained from the germline V gene. The V end loses 3 bases and the J end loses 13 bases, and a stretch of 28 bases separates them. Of note for this clone: This receptor's antigen is unknown. The sample holds no much larger clone one base away, and base qualities are not on file.

Samples from volunteer blood donors who had recovered from COVID-19 were contributed by a second Seattle source. The collaborating institutions used their own protocols to collect whole blood in K2EDTA tubes. For TCRbeta analysis, collaborator samples were shipped as frozen whole blood, as isolated PBMCs, or as DNA extracted from either sample type. TCRbeta CDR3 regions were amplified from genomic DNA by means of the immunoSEQ Assay, a bias-controlled multiplex PCR. In the original analysis: The number of nucleated cells in each sample was estimated by amplification of reference gene primers within the assay. To quantify the absolute abundance of each unique TCRbeta CDR3 rearrangement, sequence reads were collapsed and filtered. For each sample, productive Simpson clonality was calculated by taking the square root of Simpson's diversity index across productive rearrangements. TCRdb obtained this table from immuneACCESS and retained in-frame rearrangements with V and J assigned. These tables miss some clones; where compared with another copy, unresolved V genes account for less than half of the shortfall, and the remainder is unexplained. V, J and clone size are those of that table, while D and trimming were read from the DNA. A total of about 160,000 clones appear in this sample, about 80% of them only once. The ten largest clones capture roughly 13% of the sample.

The specimen sequenced was peripheral blood. This TCR derives from a man between 65 and 85 years old who had recovered from COVID-19. Recombination joined TRBV6-1 with TRBJ2-1, and TRBD2 may be the D gene, going by 6 matching bases. Here the CDR3 is given as CASSDGVGGLARVRQFF. The nucleotides are TGTGCCAGCAGTGATGGGGTTGGGGGACTGGCGAGAGTTCGCCAGTTCTTC.